Shown below are 25 T cell receptor beta chains from a single sample sequenced in a study of blood T cell repertoires in COVID-19. Sequenced by immunoSEQ multiplex PCR; TCRdb stores in-frame clones only, minus some. In the table there are about 280,000 clones, approximately 83% of which are singletons. The specimen was peripheral blood. The receptor set was obtained from a woman in her 30s who had recovered from COVID-19.

This clone was detected a few times. The J gene is TRBJ1-5, the V gene TRBV3-1 (or the pseudogene TRBV3-2), with D possibly matching TRBD1 (6 bases). V was shortened by 3 bases and J by 9 bases, with 12 bases between the two germline ends. The CDR3 is 13 residues long. Germline CDR1 is LGHDT and CDR2 is YNNKEL (reference sequence). CDR3 loop: CASSQGTDRPQHF. CDR3 sequence (DNA): TGTGCCAGCAGCCAGGGGACGGACAGGCCCCAGCATTTT.

This clone was seen more than once but under ten times. This rearrangement joins TRBV4-1 to TRBJ2-7; tentative D call: TRBD2 (6 bases). Between the trimmed V and J ends, which lost 2 bases and 5 bases, there was a span of 16 bases. Germline V gives CDR1 MGHRA, CDR2 YSYEKL. This CDR3 is built from 15 residues. CDR3 DNA sequence: TGCGCCAGCAGCCAAAGAGGTCTAGCGAACAACGAGCAGTACTTC. Its protein is CASSQRGLANNEQYF.

This sequence joins TRBV28 and TRBJ1-1, with 9 bases fitting TRBD1. CDR3 size: 13 residues. V dropped 2 bases and J dropped 12; count of bases not matched to a gene: 7. Germline assignment: CDR1 MDHEN and CDR2 SYDVKM. CDR3 loop: CASSLRTGGQTFF. As DNA, the CDR3 is TGTGCCAGCAGTTTACGCACAGGGGGCCAAACTTTCTTT.

The chain couples TRBV29-1 to TRBJ1-2; 8 bases align to TRBD1. CDR1 and CDR2 (germline): SQVTM, ANQGSEA. The J segment lost 7 bases and the V segment lost 1 base, leaving 8 bases of the junction unmatched. The CDR3 consists of 14 residues. In DNA form, the CDR3 reads TGCAGCGTTGAAGTGGGACAGGTGGGCTCTGGCTACACCTTC. Residues: CSVEVGQVGSGYTF.

This clone occurred a few times. The CDR3 sequence is CASSLGSGNGNQPQHF. The CDR3 DNA reads as TGTGCCAGCAGCTTAGGATCCGGGAATGGCAATCAGCCCCAGCATTTT. The chain couples TRBV7-2 to TRBJ1-5; D is uncertain. The CDR3 covers 16 residues. In germline, CDR1 is SGHTA, CDR2 FQGNSA. V lost 1 base, J lost 2 bases, and 12 bases lay in between.

This chain joins TRBV5-6 and TRBJ1-6; 9 positions agree with TRBD1. The V and J ends lost 4 bases and 10 bases, in that order; junction bases with no gene match: 9. The CDR3 has 15 residues. Germline values: CDR1 SGHDT, CDR2 YYEEEE. In DNA form, the CDR3 reads TGTGCCAGCAGCGCGACAGGGGGAGCTAGGTCACCCCTCCACTTT. Its protein product is CASSATGGARSPLHF.

The CDR3 DNA is TGTGCCAGCAGCTTAGCGGCTAGCTGGGATGAGCAGTTCTTC. Protein product: CASSLAASWDEQFF. This chain uses TRBV7-9 with TRBJ2-1; TRBD2 is a possible D gene (5 bases). The CDR3 runs to 14 residues. Trimming took off 0 bases at V and 8 bases at J, with 11 bases between the two ends. CDR1 SEHNR and CDR2 FQNEAQ come from the germline V gene (reference sequence). The full variable domain, with the rest looked up from reference TRBV7-9 and TRBJ2-1, is DTGVSQNPRHKITKRGQNVTFRCDPISEHNRLYWYRQTLGQGPEFLTYFQNEAQLEKSRLLSDRFSAERPKGSFSTLEIQRTEQGDSAMYLCASSLAASWDEQFFGPGTRLTVL.

The chain combines TRBV5-6 with TRBJ2-7; D is perhaps TRBD2 (5 bases). Germline assignment: CDR1 SGHDT and CDR2 YYEEEE. This CDR3 comprises 14 residues. The V end lost 2 bases, the J end lost 2 bases, and 11 bases lay between the germline ends. CDR3 bases: TGTGCCAGCAGCTTCTGGACTGAAGCCTACGAGCAGTACTTC. Translation gives CASSFWTEAYEQYF.

The chain is built from TRBV18 and TRBJ2-3; TRBD2 agrees at 16 bases. The V and J ends lost 5 bases and 6 bases, in that order; junction bases with no gene match: 2. The CDR3 consists of 15 residues. CDR1 and CDR2 (germline): KGHSH, LQKENI. The CDR3 nucleotides are TGTGCCAGCTCAACGGGACTAGCGGGAGGGGATACGCAGTATTTT. This codes for CASSTGLAGGDTQYF.

The rearrangement links TRBV4-2 to TRBJ1-1, with D hard to call. The CDR3 extends over 15 amino acids. CDR1 and CDR2 (germline): LGHNA, YNFKEQ. With 0 bases removed from V and 5 bases from J, the gap between germline ends came to 13 bases. In DNA form, the CDR3 reads TGTGCCAGCAGCCAAGATATATTAGGGAGGACTGAAGCTTTCTTT. This gives the protein CASSQDILGRTEAFF.

The genes are TRBV5-6 and TRBJ1-3; D perhaps matches TRBD1 (5 bases). Germline CDR1 and CDR2: SGHDT and YYEEEE. The CDR3 consists of 16 residues. Trimming cost V 6 bases and J 1 base, with 17 bases left between them. This CDR3 reads CASNAYGGFSGNTIYF. CDR3 sequence (DNA): TGTGCCAGCAACGCATACGGGGGGTTTTCTGGAAACACCATATATTTT. The full variable domain, its missing parts supplied by reference TRBV5-6 and TRBJ1-3, is DAGVTQSPTHLIKTRGQQVTLRCSPKSGHDTVSWYQQALGQGPQFIFQYYEEEERQRGNFPDRFSGHQFPNYSSELNVNALLLGDSALYLCASNAYGGFSGNTIYFGEGSWLTVV.

The V call is TRBV4-2, the J call TRBJ2-5, with D uncertain. The V end was cut by 1 base, the J end by 5 bases, with 8 bases between. The CDR3 consists of 13 residues. The germline V gene has CDR1 LGHNA and CDR2 YNFKEQ. The CDR3 spells CASSQAEAETQYF. The CDR3 nucleotides are TGTGCCAGCAGCCAAGCTGAGGCCGAGACCCAGTACTTC.

The chain joins TRBV28 to TRBJ2-2; TRBD1 matches at 9 bases. Losses at the gene ends were 9 bases for V and 2 bases for J; bases not matched to a gene: 4. Germline lookup yields CDR1 MDHEN and CDR2 SYDVKM. The CDR3 runs 14 residues. The CDR3 here is CASVDRGNTGELFF. The CDR3 DNA reads TGTGCCAGTGTGGACAGGGGAAACACCGGGGAGCTGTTTTTT.

This chain uses TRBV19 with TRBJ1-4, with 12 bases aligning to TRBD1. The CDR3 extends over 15 amino acids. The J segment lost 3 bases and the V segment lost 8 bases, leaving 4 bases of the junction unmatched. Germline V CDR1 and CDR2: LNHDA, SQIVND (reference sequence). CDR3 coding DNA: TGTGCCAGTCGGGACAGGGGGCAGGCTAATGAAAAACTGTTTTTT. Translation gives CASRDRGQANEKLFF.

There are a few counts of this clone. The junction and the germline gene differ at one end; a read error may be behind it. The V call is TRBV5-1, the J call TRBJ1-1; D remains ambiguous. Germline assignment: CDR1 SGHRS and CDR2 YFSETQ. The CDR3 runs 13 residues. The CDR3, as DNA: TGCGCCAGCAGGTTGGGCGGGAACACTGAAGCTTTCTTT. This translates into CASRLGGNTEAFF.

The J gene is TRBJ1-5, the V gene TRBV5-1; no reliable D call. V lost 0 bases, J lost 8 bases, and 15 bases lay in between. Per germline, CDR1 SGHRS and CDR2 YFSETQ. There are 15 residues in the CDR3. Written as DNA, the CDR3 is TGCGCCAGCAGCTTGGGAGGTTTATGGACTAAGCCCCAGCATTTT. Its translation: CASSLGGLWTKPQHF.

V is TRBV4-3 and J is TRBJ2-1; 7 bases map to TRBD2. CDR3 length: 21 residues. J was trimmed by 0 bases and V by 4 bases; bases with no gene match: 21. Germline CDR1 and CDR2: LGHNA and YSLEER. The CDR3 region is CASSRSHLWREWGGSYNEQFF. In nucleotides, the CDR3 is TGCGCCAGCAGCCGGTCTCACTTGTGGCGGGAGTGGGGGGGCTCCTACAATGAGCAGTTCTTC.

V is TRBV5-1 and J is TRBJ2-7; TRBD1 is a possible D gene (6 bases). Trimming removed 0 bases from V and 5 bases from J, with 9 bases in between. CDR3 size: 13 residues. Germline CDR1 and CDR2: SGHRS and YFSETQ. The DNA for the CDR3 is TGCGCCAGCAGCTTGGACAGGGACGACGAGCAGTACTTC. Its protein is CASSLDRDDEQYF.

The chain is built from TRBV7-9 and TRBJ1-2, with D perhaps matching TRBD1 (6 bases). Trimming left V 7 bases short and J 1 base short, with 16 bases between. This CDR3 region has 15 residues. Germline V lookup: CDR1 SEHNR, CDR2 FQNEAQ (reference sequence). The CDR3 DNA is TGTGCCAGCACCGACGGAACAGGGAATAACTATGGCTACACCTTC. It is translated as CASTDGTGNNYGYTF.

The chain recombines TRBV6-2 or TRBV6-3 with TRBJ2-3; TRBD2 agrees at 11 bases. CDR1 and CDR2 (germline): MNHEY, SVGEGT. The CDR3 has 16 residues. V was pared by 2 bases and J by 3 bases, with 4 bases of the junction left unmatched. The CDR3 region is CASSYGASGGTDTQYF. CDR3 DNA: TGTGCCAGCAGTTACGGAGCTAGCGGGGGGACAGATACGCAGTATTTT.

The CDR3 DNA reads as TGTGCCAGCAGTTCCCCAGGGGAGCAGTTCTTC. Translating gives CASSSPGEQFF. The rearrangement joins TRBV28 to TRBJ2-1, with a weak D call TRBD1 (5 bases). Germline CDR1 and CDR2: MDHEN and SYDVKM. The CDR3 is 11 residues long. The V gene lost 4 bases and the J gene lost 10 bases, with 8 bases spanning the gap.

J is TRBJ1-5 and V is TRBV2; weak D call: TRBD1 (5 bases). The V end was cut by 8 bases, the J end by 7 bases, with 9 bases between. Germline V CDR1 and CDR2: SNHLY, FYNNEI. The CDR3 covers 11 residues. CDR3 sequence reads: CASGGEQPQHF. The CDR3 bases are TGTGCCAGCGGGGGGGAACAGCCCCAGCATTTT.

The chain combines TRBV28 with TRBJ1-2; D uncertain. The CDR3 spans 13 residues. The germline V gene encodes CDR1 MDHEN and CDR2 SYDVKM. The ends were cut back, 7 bases at V and 5 bases at J, with 14 bases in the middle. CDR3 coding DNA: TGTGCCAGCACCCTCACCAACTCGTATGGCTACACCTTC. This translates into CASTLTNSYGYTF.

The genes are TRBV18 and TRBJ2-5, with 11 bases matching TRBD2. The V segment lost 6 bases and the J segment 3 bases; nucleotides outside the gene matches: 6. The CDR3 is made up of 15 amino acids. The germline V gene encodes CDR1 KGHSH and CDR2 LQKENI. The CDR3 reads CASSTSGNFEETQYF. For the CDR3, the DNA is TGTGCCAGCTCGACTAGCGGGAATTTCGAAGAGACCCAGTACTTC.

V and J are TRBV5-6 and TRBJ2-4; 7 nucleotides align to TRBD1. There are 16 residues in the CDR3. Trimming removed 4 bases from V and 2 bases from J; junction bases left unmatched: 9. CDR1 is SGHDT and CDR2 is YYEEEE in the germline V gene. CDR3 coding DNA: TGTGCCAGCAGCCTCGGGGCAGGGGGAACCAAAAACATTCAGTACTTC. Translation: CASSLGAGGTKNIQYF.